This TCR beta chain was identified in a study of blood T cell repertoires in COVID-19. The protocol was immunoSEQ multiplex PCR, while the TCRdb copy is restricted to in-frame clones and leaves out a portion. This sample carries approximately 18,000 clones, 85% to 90% of them seen once, and the ten largest clones take about 16%. V gave up 5 bases and J gave up 2 bases, with 22 bases separating them. Germline V gene sequence: CDR1 SEHNR, CDR2 FQNEAQ (reference sequence). This CDR3 has 18 residues. This sequence joins TRBV7-9 and TRBJ2-1, with D perhaps TRBD1 (6 bases). The receptor comes from a human donor with active COVID-19. The donor label of this sample is uncertain. The specimen sequenced was peripheral blood. CDR3 nucleotides: TGTGCCAGCAGCCCTGCCCTGGGGGCAGGGCTTACCTACAATGAGCAGTTCTTC. It is translated as CASSPALGAGLTYNEQFF.